These 16 T cell receptor beta chains share one sample of origin, sequenced in a study of blood T cells in healthy people across ages. With a J-beta primer mix and a sample-barcoded 5' primer, a second PCR ran about 7 to 12 cycles. TCRdb ran MiXCR on the 5' RACE reads and lists one entry per CDR3 protein. The table includes 1.5 million to 2 million distinct CDR3 sequences, about 50% detected once. The material sequenced was blood. All receptors derive from a woman aged 40 to 50 in good health.

J is TRBJ2-7 and V is TRBV4-1, with D unresolved. The CDR3 totals 15 residues. Trimming took 2 bases from V and 2 from J, leaving 13 bases between them. Germline V gene lookup returns CDR1 MGHRA and CDR2 YSYEKL. This CDR3 reads CASSQNAARTYEQYF. The CDR3 nucleotides read TGCGCCAGCAGCCAAAACGCAGCTAGAACCTACGAGCAGTACTTC.

The DNA for the CDR3 is TGTGCCAGCAGCTTACTAGGGGACAAAAACATTCAGTACTTC. As protein: CASSLLGDKNIQYF. The chain combines TRBV13 with TRBJ2-4; the D gene is possibly TRBD1 (5 bases). The CDR3 is 14 amino acids. The germline V gene encodes CDR1 PRHDT and CDR2 FYEKMQ (reference sequence). V was trimmed by 2 bases and J by 3 bases, leaving 8 bases between them. Full variable domain (outside the CDR3, taken from reference TRBV13 and TRBJ2-4): AAGVIQSPRHLIKEKRETATLKCYPIPRHDTVYWYQQGPGQDPQFLISFYEKMQSDKGSIPDRFSAQQFSDYHSELNMSSLELGDSALYFCASSLLGDKNIQYFGAGTRLSVL.

This clonotype turned up a few times. This sequence joins TRBV20-1 and TRBJ2-5, with a possible D match to TRBD2 (6 bases). This CDR3 region has 12 residues. The germline CDR1 and CDR2 sequences are DFQATT and SNEGSKA (reference sequence). V lost 8 bases, J lost 5 bases, and 15 bases lay in between. This CDR3 reads CSTRRGEETQYF. The DNA of the CDR3 is TGCAGTACCCGGAGGGGAGAGGAGACCCAGTACTTC.

V and J are TRBV25-1 and TRBJ1-4; D perhaps matches TRBD1 (6 bases). V lost 5 bases to trimming and J lost 0 bases, with 10 bases between them. Per the germline V gene, CDR1 is MGHDK and CDR2 is SYGVNS. The length of the CDR3 is 15 residues. Here the CDR3 reads CASSRTGPTNEKLFF. The DNA for the CDR3 is TGTGCCAGCAGTAGAACAGGGCCAACTAATGAAAAACTGTTTTTT.

This clonotype has a handful of counts. This sequence joins TRBV9 and TRBJ2-3; no clear D. Germline V gene lookup returns CDR1 SGDLS and CDR2 YYNGEE. With 3 bases removed from V and 4 bases from J, the gap between germline ends came to 9 bases. CDR3 size: 13 residues. CDR3 sequence: CASSDTRADTQYF. The CDR3 DNA reads TGTGCCAGCAGCGATACCAGAGCAGATACGCAGTATTTT.

To note about this clonotype: With a much larger clone just one base away, this may be a read error. This chain links TRBV20-1 with TRBJ2-5; TRBD1 agrees at 8 bases. The ends lost 6 bases at V and 11 bases at J; junction bases unmatched: 14. This CDR3 has 13 residues. The germline V gene encodes CDR1 DFQATT and CDR2 SNEGSKA (reference sequence). CDR3 bases: TGCAGTGCAGGGACAGGCGGTTACAATGAGCAGTACTTC. Encoded protein: CSAGTGGYNEQYF.

V is TRBV15 and J is TRBJ1-4, with TRBD1 as a possible D gene (6 bases). The ends were cut back, 0 bases at V and 8 bases at J, with 16 bases in the middle. The V gene's germline CDR1 is LNHNV and CDR2 YYDKDF (reference sequence). The CDR3 spans 16 residues. CDR3 protein: CATSRDLRDTEEKLFF. In DNA, the CDR3 is TGTGCCACCAGCAGAGACCTACGGGACACCGAGGAAAAACTGTTTTTT.

This chain joins TRBV15 and TRBJ2-7; TRBD2 matches at 8 bases. The DNA end favors TRBJ2-5, so the J call may be wrong. Germline values: CDR1 LNHNV, CDR2 YYDKDF (reference sequence). The CDR3 is 14 residues long. CDR3 coding DNA: TGTGCCACCAAACCCGGGGGGGGCGACGAGACCCAGTACTTC. As protein: CATKPGGGDETQYF.

The V call is TRBV7-2, the J call TRBJ2-3, with TRBD1 identical over 10 bases. In germline, CDR1 is SGHTA, CDR2 FQGNSA. The CDR3 extends over 16 amino acids. With 5 bases clipped from V and 3 bases from J, the junction kept 8 bases outside the gene matches. In DNA, the CDR3 is TGTGCCAGCAGCCCCGGGACAGGGGTGCCTACAGATACGCAGTATTTT. This encodes CASSPGTGVPTDTQYF.

This clonotype came up once. The J gene is TRBJ1-6, the V gene TRBV29-1; D may be TRBD1 (5 bases). V was trimmed by 4 bases and J by 4 bases, leaving 11 bases between them. Germline V gene sequence: CDR1 SQVTM, CDR2 ANQGSEA. The length of the CDR3 is 14 residues. CDR3 DNA sequence: TGCAGCGTTGGGACGGGGGTGTATAATTCACCCCTCCACTTT. Translated: CSVGTGVYNSPLHF.

The chain combines TRBV27 with TRBJ2-4, with D possibly being TRBD1 (5 bases). This CDR3 comprises 15 residues. Between the trimmed V and J ends, which lost 8 bases and 2 bases, there was a span of 16 bases. Germline V gene data show CDR1 as MNHEY and CDR2 as SMNVEV (reference sequence). As DNA, the CDR3 is TGTGCCAGCTCCCGGGCAGGGATGTCCAAAAACATTCAGTACTTC. Translated: CASSRAGMSKNIQYF.

This chain uses TRBV2 with TRBJ2-1, with 11 bases aligning to TRBD2. Germline-derived CDR1 and CDR2 are SNHLY and FYNNEI. CDR3 size: 14 residues. The junction had 5 bases not matched to a gene; V was cut back by 5 bases and J by 8 bases. CDR3 DNA sequence: TGTGCCAGCAGTCGACTAGCGGGGCATGATGAGCAGTTCTTC. Protein product: CASSRLAGHDEQFF.

A few counts support this clonotype. The chain is built from TRBV9 and TRBJ2-3; possibly TRBD1 for D (6 bases). The germline V gene encodes CDR1 SGDLS and CDR2 YYNGEE. The ends were cut back, 0 bases at V and 3 bases at J, with 11 bases in the middle. This CDR3 region has 15 residues. For the CDR3, the DNA is TGTGCCAGCAGCGTAGAACAGGGCAGGACAGATACGCAGTATTTT. Its protein is CASSVEQGRTDTQYF.

As concerns this clonotype: At one of its ends the junction is not consistent with the germline gene, which may arise from a read error. The chain is built from TRBV27 and TRBJ2-3, with D possibly called TRBD1 or TRBD2 (5 bases each). The CDR3 has 16 residues. CDR1 and CDR2 from the germline V gene are MNHEY and SMNVEV (reference sequence). The CDR3 loop is CASSQGPERGTDTRYF. The DNA of the CDR3 is TGTGCCAGCAGTCAGGGCCCGGAGAGGGGCACAGATACGCGGTATTTT.

The V and J genes are TRBV9 and TRBJ2-3; TRBD2 might be the D (5 bases). Trimming stripped 3 bases from V and 0 bases from J, with 11 bases between. The CDR3 has 15 amino acids. Germline V gene data show CDR1 as SGDLS and CDR2 as YYNGEE. The CDR3 nucleotides are TGTGCCAGCAGCGCGGGAAGGGCTAGCACAGATACGCAGTATTTT. Protein sequence: CASSAGRASTDTQYF.

The rearrangement joins TRBV27 to TRBJ2-7; 7 nucleotides match TRBD1. CDR1 MNHEY and CDR2 SMNVEV come from the germline V gene (reference sequence). The CDR3 extends over 14 amino acids. V dropped 5 bases and J dropped 3; count of bases not matched to a gene: 7. CDR3 residues: CASSLRDRYYEQYF. The CDR3 DNA reads TGTGCCAGCAGTCTCCGGGACAGATACTACGAGCAGTACTTC.